This record concerns one TCR beta chain sequence. The antigen remains unidentified. The V and J ends lost 10 bases and 2 bases, in that order; junction bases with no gene match: 8. The CDR3 length is 15 residues. In germline, CDR1 is LNHDA, CDR2 SQIVND (reference sequence). The sample comes from a study of vaccination and CD4 T cells after COVID-19. Treatment defined: roughly nine-day PBMC culture with coronavirus spike peptide pools or control peptides (ViraFEST assay). The Oncomine TCR Beta short-read assay sequenced DNA from cultured CD4+ T cells. Cultured CD4+ T cells yielded the extracted genomic DNA. TCRdb re-called the PCR reads through MiXCR, storing one row per CDR3 protein. The profile covers about 8,900 distinct CDR3 sequences, with around 37% appearing a single time and approximately 16% taken by the ten largest.

The origin of this receptor is a human donor who had recovered from COVID-19. The J gene is TRBJ1-5, the V gene TRBV19; 10 nucleotides agree with TRBD1. Sequenced sample: CD4+ T cells from blood, cultured in vitro. The CDR3 loop is CATLRDRGGNQPQHF. As DNA, the CDR3 is TGTGCCACCCTTAGGGACAGGGGCGGCAATCAGCCCCAGCATTTT.